One and the same sample provided the 30 T cell receptor beta chains below, sequenced in a study of cytomegalovirus exposure and HLA in healthy donors. Primers for the PCR totalled 60 Vbeta and 13 Jbeta. Measured with immunoSEQ multiplex PCR; TCRdb has only the in-frame clones, and not every one. The sample consists of roughly 160,000 clones, roughly 70% of them appearing once. Material for sequencing was PBMCs. These receptors all stem from a girl aged 5 to 17 in good health and CMV-seronegative.

The chain joins TRBV9 to TRBJ1-2, with D possibly TRBD1 on 6 matching bases. The V gene's germline CDR1 is SGDLS and CDR2 YYNGEE. This CDR3 contains 20 residues. V gave up 4 bases and J gave up 7 bases, with 35 bases separating them. In nucleotides, the CDR3 is TGTGCCAGCAGCTCTACCTCAGACAGGTTCCACTTGAATCGTAGGGTTGGCTACACCTTC. Translation: CASSSTSDRFHLNRRVGYTF.

This clone has only a few counts. The V and J genes are TRBV6-5 and TRBJ1-2; D possibly corresponds to TRBD1 (6 bases). This CDR3 region has 12 residues. The germline CDR1 and CDR2 sequences are MNHEY and SVGAGI. Trimming shortened V by 6 bases and J by 4 bases, and 9 bases separated the two germline ends. The CDR3 spells CASSSGAYGYTF. CDR3 sequence (DNA): TGTGCCAGCAGCTCAGGGGCCTATGGCTACACCTTC.

CDR3 sequence: CASSPRASSGNTIYF. The CDR3 DNA is TGTGCCAGCAGCCCCAGGGCCAGCTCTGGAAACACCATATATTTT. The chain uses TRBV7-6 and TRBJ1-3; possibly TRBD1 for D (5 bases). V was clipped by 5 bases and J by 0 bases, with 11 bases between them. The length of the CDR3 is 15 residues. Germline CDR1 is SGHVS and CDR2 is FNYEAQ.

This clone showed up just a few times. V usage is TRBV19 and J usage is TRBJ1-4, with TRBD1 as a possible D gene (6 bases). The CDR3 loop spans 14 amino acids. V gave up 3 bases and J gave up 8 bases, with 13 bases separating them. Germline lookup yields CDR1 LNHDA and CDR2 SQIVND (reference sequence). Written as DNA, the CDR3 is TGTGCCAGTAGTATCTGGAGGGGGGGCGAAAAACTGTTTTTT. This codes for CASSIWRGGEKLFF.

The rearrangement joins TRBV19 to TRBJ1-1, with D tentatively TRBD1 (6 bases). Germline V gene data show CDR1 as LNHDA and CDR2 as SQIVND (reference sequence). The ends were cut back, 6 bases at V and 7 bases at J, with 9 bases in the middle. This CDR3 has 11 amino acids. The CDR3 sequence is CASSPGVEAFF. CDR3 coding DNA: TGTGCCAGTAGCCCAGGGGTTGAAGCTTTCTTT.

This clone was counted once. V and J are TRBV14 and TRBJ2-3, with unresolved D. Looked up from germline, CDR1 is SGHDN and CDR2 is FVKESK. The CDR3 is made up of 14 amino acids. The V and J ends lost 2 bases and 3 bases respectively, with 9 bases between them. CDR3 region: CASSQNFMTDTQYF. The CDR3 nucleotides read TGTGCCAGCAGCCAAAATTTCATGACAGATACGCAGTATTTT. Combining the CDR3 with reference TRBV14 and TRBJ2-3 gives the whole variable domain EAGVTQFPSHSVIEKGQTVTLRCDPISGHDNLYWYRRVMGKEIKFLLHFVKESKQDESGMPNNRFLAERTGGTYSTLKVQPAELEDSGVYFCASSQNFMTDTQYFGPGTRLTVL.

Comments on this clone: At one of its ends the junction is not consistent with the germline gene, which may arise from a read error. The CDR3 sequence: CASSLTGGGQETQYF. In nucleotides, the CDR3 is TGTGCTAGCAGCTTAACAGGGGGGGGCCAAGAGACCCAGTACTTC. V is TRBV7-7 and J is TRBJ2-5; D perhaps matches TRBD1 (8 bases). From germline, CDR1 is SSHAT and CDR2 FNYEAQ (reference sequence). The CDR3 contains 15 residues.

CDR3 sequence reads: CASSPGTSGATDTQYF. As DNA, the CDR3 is TGTGCCAGCAGTCCAGGGACTAGCGGGGCCACAGATACGCAGTATTTT. The rearrangement links TRBV28 to TRBJ2-3; TRBD2 aligns across 13 bases. Germline V lookup: CDR1 MDHEN, CDR2 SYDVKM. This CDR3 is 16 amino acids long. V lost 5 bases, J lost 2 bases, and 4 bases stayed unmatched.

V and J are TRBV6-6 and TRBJ1-5; 7 positions match TRBD1. CDR1 and CDR2 from the germline V gene are MNHNY and SVGAGI (reference sequence). V trimming: 2 bases; J trimming: 4 bases; junction bases outside the gene matches: 2. This CDR3 is 14 amino acids long. The CDR3 DNA reads TGTGCCAGCAGTTACACACAGGGGAATCAGCCCCAGCATTTT. Its protein product is CASSYTQGNQPQHF.

The chain carries TRBV9 and TRBJ2-6; D call uncertain. The CDR3 extends over 15 amino acids. Germline loops: CDR1 SGDLS, CDR2 YYNGEE. V shed 3 bases and J shed 2 bases, with 9 bases lying between them. In nucleotides, the CDR3 is TGTGCCAGCAGCGCCTATACGCCTGGGGCCAACGTCCTGACTTTC. It yields the protein CASSAYTPGANVLTF.

The chain is built from TRBV7-9 and TRBJ1-4; TRBD1 aligns across 7 bases. CDR1 and CDR2 (germline): SEHNR, FQNEAQ (reference sequence). The CDR3 covers 16 residues. Trimming removed 0 bases from V and 5 bases from J; junction bases left unmatched: 6. CDR3 sequence: CASSLAGQSVNEKLFF. CDR3 nucleotide sequence: TGTGCCAGCAGCTTAGCGGGACAGTCTGTGAATGAAAAACTGTTTTTT.

The chain's CDR3 is CASSFGHPLNTGELFF. The CDR3 DNA reads as TGTGCCAGCAGCTTTGGACACCCCCTGAACACCGGGGAGCTGTTTTTT. The rearrangement joins TRBV7-9 to TRBJ2-2, with TRBD1 as a possible D gene (5 bases). CDR3 length: 16 amino acids. The germline V and J ends were trimmed by 3 bases and 1 base, with 12 bases remaining between them. CDR1 and CDR2 (germline): SEHNR, FQNEAQ (reference sequence).

As concerns this clone: Within the sample, other DNA sequences also encode this same CDR3. The chain uses TRBV6-1 and TRBJ2-7; a weak D match, TRBD1 (5 bases). The CDR3 consists of 12 residues. Trimming removed 2 bases from V and 3 bases from J, with 5 bases in between. Germline values: CDR1 MNHNS, CDR2 SASEGT. CDR3 sequence reads: CASSEQGYEQYF. The CDR3 nucleotides read TGTGCCAGCAGTGAACAGGGCTACGAGCAGTACTTC.

The chain employs TRBV27 and TRBJ1-1; 7 positions match TRBD1. This CDR3 contains 14 residues. Germline V CDR1 and CDR2: MNHEY, SMNVEV (reference sequence). V trimming: 6 bases; J trimming: 8 bases; junction bases outside the gene matches: 12. CDR3 in DNA: TGTGCCAGCAGCCCCGGGACAGCGCTTTCGGAAGCTTTCTTT. It is translated as CASSPGTALSEAFF.

The V gene is TRBV7-6, the J gene TRBJ1-1; D is unresolved. The V end was cut by 1 base, the J end by 3 bases, with 15 bases between. In germline, CDR1 is SGHVS, CDR2 FNYEAQ. The CDR3 runs 16 residues. The CDR3 DNA follows: TGTGCCAGCAGCTTAGGGGAGGGCTCAAGGGACACTGAAGCTTTCTTT. Translating it yields CASSLGEGSRDTEAFF.

V and J are TRBV27 and TRBJ1-1; D uncertain. This CDR3 has 13 residues. The germline V and J ends were trimmed by 5 bases and 0 bases, with 7 bases remaining between them. Germline V CDR1 and CDR2: MNHEY, SMNVEV (reference sequence). CDR3 sequence reads: CASSPLLNTEAFF. The CDR3 DNA follows: TGTGCCAGCAGTCCCCTCCTGAACACTGAAGCTTTCTTT.

J is TRBJ1-1 and V is TRBV6-1; tentative D call: TRBD1 (6 bases). The CDR3 totals 12 residues. The ends were cut back, 3 bases at V and 12 bases at J, with 14 bases in the middle. Per germline, CDR1 MNHNS and CDR2 SASEGT. CDR3 protein: CASSEVGGSPFF. The CDR3 bases are TGTGCCAGCAGTGAGGTAGGGGGTTCGCCTTTCTTT.

Concerning this clone itself: Additional DNA sequences in this sample encode the identical CDR3. The V call is TRBV9, the J call TRBJ1-2, with TRBD1 matching over 11 bases. Trimming took 4 bases from V and 8 from J; bases not matched to a gene: 1. There are 12 residues in the CDR3. Germline CDR1 reads SGDLS; CDR2 reads YYNGEE. CDR3 residues: CASSRTGGGYTF. The CDR3 nucleotides read TGTGCCAGCAGCCGGACAGGGGGCGGCTACACCTTC.

The rearrangement uses TRBV9 and TRBJ1-4; 7 bases are shared with TRBD1. With V trimmed by 4 bases and J by 4 bases, 4 bases remained unmatched. CDR1 and CDR2 (germline): SGDLS, YYNGEE. The CDR3 runs to 14 residues. The CDR3 reads CASSKGAFNEKLFF. The CDR3 nucleotides read TGTGCCAGCAGCAAGGGGGCATTTAATGAAAAACTGTTTTTT.

The V gene is TRBV4-2, the J gene TRBJ2-1, with 10 bases matching TRBD2. Germline V gene sequence: CDR1 LGHNA, CDR2 YNFKEQ. V shed 5 bases, J shed 4 bases, and the junction held 5 bases outside the gene matches. This CDR3 contains 15 residues. In DNA, the CDR3 is TGTGCCAGCAGCTTAAGCGGGGGGGAATACAATGAGCAGTTCTTC. Translation gives CASSLSGGEYNEQFF.

This chain joins TRBV4-1 and TRBJ1-2; a weak D match, TRBD1 (6 bases). CDR1 and CDR2 (germline): MGHRA, YSYEKL. This CDR3 has 11 residues. Deletions cut 4 bases from V and 8 bases from J, with 8 bases between. The CDR3 DNA is TGCGCCAGCAGCCCGGACAGCGGCTACACCTTC. Translating gives CASSPDSGYTF.

This clone was seen just once. Distinct nucleotide sequences in the sample also encode this CDR3. The chain uses TRBV6-1 and TRBJ1-5; D is unresolved. V dropped 2 bases and J dropped 0 bases, with 8 bases sitting between them. From germline, CDR1 is MNHNS and CDR2 SASEGT. The CDR3 is 15 amino acids. CDR3 protein: CASSESGGSNQPQHF. The CDR3 bases are TGTGCCAGCAGTGAAAGCGGTGGTAGCAATCAGCCCCAGCATTTT.

This clone was found a few times. The chain links TRBV6-5 to TRBJ1-6, with D unclear. Looked up from germline, CDR1 is MNHEY and CDR2 is SVGAGI. The length of the CDR3 is 16 residues. The V end lost 0 bases, the J end lost 9 bases, and 15 bases lay between the germline ends. The CDR3 reads CASSYSISSVGSPLHF. The CDR3 DNA reads as TGTGCCAGCAGTTACTCGATTTCCAGCGTAGGTTCACCCCTCCACTTT.

The V and J genes are TRBV11-2 and TRBJ2-7; TRBD1 matches 8 bases. This CDR3 contains 15 residues. V trimming: 5 bases; J trimming: 0 bases; junction bases outside the gene matches: 6. Germline V gives CDR1 SGHAT, CDR2 FQNNGV. CDR3 nucleotides: TGTGCCAGCAGCCCAGGGGGCGGGGCCTCCTACGAGCAGTACTTC. Translation: CASSPGGGASYEQYF.

The gene calls are TRBV5-1 and TRBJ2-3; 9 bases map to TRBD2. With 4 bases clipped from V and 2 bases from J, the junction kept 8 bases outside the gene matches. The CDR3 totals 16 residues. Germline V gene lookup returns CDR1 SGHRS and CDR2 YFSETQ. The CDR3 sequence: CASSRTSGGFTDTQYF. CDR3 in DNA: TGCGCCAGCAGCCGGACCAGCGGGGGGTTCACAGATACGCAGTATTTT.

The chain employs TRBV6-1 and TRBJ1-2, with 9 bases matching TRBD1. The trim removed 10 bases at V and 4 bases at J, leaving 7 bases unmatched. This CDR3 has 13 residues. Germline V CDR1 and CDR2: MNHNS, SASEGT. This CDR3 reads CAITGGDPYGYTF. The CDR3 DNA reads as TGTGCCATCACAGGGGGCGATCCCTATGGCTACACCTTC.

V is TRBV19 and J is TRBJ2-7; D is perhaps TRBD2 (5 bases). Germline CDR1 and CDR2: LNHDA and SQIVND (reference sequence). Deletions cut 2 bases from V and 0 bases from J, with 11 bases between. This CDR3 spans 15 amino acids. CDR3 DNA: TGTGCCAGTAGTATACTCCACGGGGTCTCCTACGAGCAGTACTTC. This translates into CASSILHGVSYEQYF.

This clone was seen just once. The V gene is TRBV29-1, the J gene TRBJ1-3, with 9 bases aligning to TRBD1. J lost 5 bases, V lost 6 bases, and 5 bases had no gene match. Germline lookup yields CDR1 SQVTM and CDR2 ANQGSEA. This CDR3 spans 13 amino acids. CDR3 in amino acids: CSVGQGNRNTIYF. The CDR3 nucleotides read TGCAGCGTCGGACAGGGGAATAGAAACACCATATATTTT.

The chain recombines TRBV30 with TRBJ2-7, with 8 bases matching TRBD1. Trimming took 7 bases from V and 6 from J; bases not matched to a gene: 5. The CDR3 spans 11 residues. From germline, CDR1 is GTSNPN and CDR2 SVGIG (reference sequence). CDR3 amino acids: CASSGQGEQYF. The CDR3 nucleotides read TGTGCCTCGAGCGGACAGGGCGAGCAGTACTTC.

This chain connects TRBV9 to TRBJ2-6; D is possibly TRBD1 (7 bases). V was cut by 0 bases and J by 3 bases, with 16 bases left in between. The CDR3 totals 18 residues. The germline V gene has CDR1 SGDLS and CDR2 YYNGEE. DNA for the CDR3: TGTGCCAGCAGCGTAGTCGCCCAGGGGGGAGTTGGGGCCAACGTCCTGACTTTC. Its translation: CASSVVAQGGVGANVLTF.